Shown below are 17 T cell receptor beta chains from a single sample sequenced in a study of blood T cells in healthy people across ages (dated by TCRdb to the mid-2010s). Library construction relied on 5' RACE. TCRdb records Illumina HiSeq 2500 as the sequencer. A second PCR of 7 to 11 cycles was performed with a sample-barcoded 5' primer and a J-beta primer mix. TCRdb cleaned the public reads at Q25 with fastp, built clones with MiXCR and kept in-frame beta chains. Each CDR3 protein gets just one entry, which takes the most common genes and DNA from the rows behind it. This sample lists some 1,500,000 distinct CDR3 sequences; approximately 42% were detected once. The biggest ten clones account for around 4% of the sample. Sequenced sample: blood. The receptors stem from a woman between 18 and 29 years old in good health.

The chain carries TRBV5-4 and TRBJ2-3; a possible D gene is TRBD1 (5 bases). The V end was cut by 2 bases, the J end by 6 bases, with 28 bases between. Germline V gene lookup returns CDR1 SGHNT and CDR2 YYREEE (reference sequence). CDR3 length: 19 residues. CDR3 loop: CASSLKGQTLQETYDTQYF. The CDR3 DNA reads TGTGCCAGCAGCTTAAAGGGTCAGACCTTACAGGAAACCTACGATACGCAGTATTTT.

This clonotype was seen a few times. The J gene is TRBJ2-5, the V gene TRBV20-1; D unresolved. The CDR3 length is 15 residues. Trimming removed 0 bases at V and 2 bases at J, with 13 bases between. Germline CDR1 reads DFQATT; CDR2 reads SNEGSKA (reference sequence). The CDR3 loop is CSARESRTVQETQYF. DNA of the CDR3: TGCAGTGCTAGAGAATCTCGGACGGTACAAGAGACCCAGTACTTC.

The V call is TRBV30, the J call TRBJ1-3, with D hard to call. CDR1 is GTSNPN and CDR2 is SVGIG in the germline V gene (reference sequence). V was trimmed by 5 bases and J by 0 bases, leaving 11 bases between them. This CDR3 comprises 14 residues. CDR3 nucleotides: TGTGCCTGGGATTCCGGGCTCTCTGGAAACACCATATATTTT. This translates into CAWDSGLSGNTIYF.

J is TRBJ1-2 and V is TRBV4-1, with D perhaps matching TRBD1 (6 bases). Germline lookup yields CDR1 MGHRA and CDR2 YSYEKL. The length of the CDR3 is 16 residues. V lost 0 bases and J 4 bases, leaving 15 bases between the germline ends. CDR3 nucleotide sequence: TGCGCCAGCAGCCAAGAGAGCCAGGGGATAATCTATGGCTACACCTTC. This gives the protein CASSQESQGIIYGYTF.

The chain couples TRBV7-9 to TRBJ2-5, with D unclear. The V gene's germline CDR1 is SEHNR and CDR2 FQNEAQ (reference sequence). The CDR3 contains 13 residues. Between the trimmed V and J ends, which lost 5 bases and 4 bases, there was a span of 11 bases. The CDR3 DNA is TGTGCCAGCAGCAGTATAACGGGAGAGACCCAGTACTTC. Protein product: CASSSITGETQYF.

Notes on this clonotype: An end of the junction differs from the germline gene, which may be a read error. V is TRBV28 and J is TRBJ1-1, with 7 bases identical to TRBD1. Germline CDR1 and CDR2: MDHEN and SYDVKM. This CDR3 has 17 residues. CDR3 in DNA: TGTGCCAGCAGTGTATGGACAGGAGGTGGGATGAACACTAAAGCTTTCTTT. Amino acid sequence: CASSVWTGGGMNTKAFF.

This clonotype has only a few counts. This chain uses TRBV20-1 with TRBJ2-3; 8 bases agree with TRBD2. Losses at the gene ends were 2 bases for V and 1 base for J; bases not matched to a gene: 5. The CDR3 extends over 15 amino acids. Germline values: CDR1 DFQATT, CDR2 SNEGSKA (reference sequence). CDR3 DNA: TGCAGTGCTAGACAGCGGGAGCGGGGCACAGATACGCAGTATTTT. Protein sequence: CSARQRERGTDTQYF.

In this sample, this clonotype turned up a few times. The chain carries TRBV3-1 and TRBJ2-1; 10 bases match TRBD2. V was clipped by 1 base and J by 7 bases; unmatched bases: 7. The germline V gene encodes CDR1 LGHDT and CDR2 YNNKEL (reference sequence). This CDR3 is built from 16 residues. CDR3 nucleotide sequence: TGTGCCAGCAGCCAAGTGGCTAGCGGGAGTTGGAATGAGCAGTTCTTC. This sequence encodes CASSQVASGSWNEQFF.

The chain couples TRBV2 to TRBJ2-5, with D tentatively TRBD1 (5 bases). V was shortened by 3 bases and J by 1 base, with 9 bases between the two germline ends. Germline CDR1 SNHLY, CDR2 FYNNEI. The CDR3 is made up of 14 amino acids. The CDR3 region is CASSDRGGQETQYF. In DNA form, the CDR3 reads TGTGCCAGCAGTGATAGGGGCGGCCAAGAGACCCAGTACTTC. The variable domain in full, with the rest retrieved from reference TRBV2 and TRBJ2-5, is EPEVTQTPSHQVTQMGQEVILRCVPISNHLYFYWYRQILGQKVEFLVSFYNNEISEKSEIFDDQFSVERPDGSNFTLKIRSTKLEDSAMYFCASSDRGGQETQYFGPGTRLLVL.

The chain recombines TRBV20-1 with TRBJ2-5, with 11 bases that match TRBD2. Unmatched junction bases numbered 20, after V lost 3 bases and J lost 11 bases. The CDR3 extends over 17 amino acids. CDR1 is DFQATT and CDR2 is SNEGSKA in the germline V gene (reference sequence). The CDR3 DNA reads TGCAGTGCTAGCCCCTCCCTAACTAGCGGGAGTGACAATGAGCAGTACTTC. Its translation: CSASPSLTSGSDNEQYF.

The J gene is TRBJ2-2, the V gene TRBV25-1; 7 positions match TRBD2. The CDR3 covers 11 residues. CDR1 is MGHDK and CDR2 is SYGVNS in the germline V gene. The V and J ends lost 5 bases and 11 bases, in that order; junction bases with no gene match: 2. CDR3 sequence: CASSRGEELFF. Written as DNA, the CDR3 is TGTGCCAGCAGTCGGGGGGAAGAGCTGTTTTTT.

The chain is built from TRBV12-3 or TRBV12-4 and TRBJ1-2, with TRBD1 matching 8 bases. This CDR3 is 13 amino acids long. Germline trimming cut 8 bases from V and 4 bases from J; bases unmatched to any gene: 6. The CDR3 reads CASATGAPYGYTF. CDR3 nucleotides: TGTGCCAGCGCGACAGGGGCTCCCTATGGCTACACCTTC.

The chain joins TRBV20-1 to TRBJ2-7, with no clear D. CDR1 is DFQATT, CDR2 SNEGSKA, per germline (reference sequence). The CDR3 extends over 13 amino acids. V lost 6 bases to trimming and J lost 1 base, with 13 bases between them. The CDR3 protein is CSAQWTVSYEQYF. Written as DNA, the CDR3 is TGCAGTGCACAGTGGACGGTGTCCTACGAGCAGTACTTC.

The rearrangement joins TRBV25-1 to TRBJ2-3; the D gene could be TRBD1 or TRBD2 (5 bases each). CDR1 is MGHDK and CDR2 is SYGVNS in the germline V gene. This CDR3 is built from 14 residues. With 4 bases removed from V and 2 bases from J, the gap between germline ends came to 10 bases. The CDR3 sequence is CASSVGTFTDTQYF. The CDR3 DNA follows: TGTGCCAGCAGTGTCGGGACGTTCACAGATACGCAGTATTTT.

The genes are TRBV7-9 and TRBJ1-4; 8 bases align to TRBD1. Trimming at V came to 3 bases and at J to 7 bases, leaving 10 bases not matched to a gene. In germline, CDR1 is SEHNR, CDR2 FQNEAQ (reference sequence). The CDR3 runs to 16 residues. CDR3 residues: CASSLLVGQGSEKLFF. The CDR3 bases are TGTGCCAGCAGCTTGTTGGTCGGACAGGGTAGTGAAAAACTGTTTTTT.

There are a few counts of this clonotype. This sequence joins TRBV12-3 or TRBV12-4 and TRBJ1-5; D is unclear. Deletions cut 1 base from V and 12 bases from J, with 13 bases between. The CDR3 runs to 13 residues. In nucleotides, the CDR3 is TGTGCCAGCAGTTTAGAGTCGGCCCTTCTCCAGCATTTT. Protein product: CASSLESALLQHF.

The chain uses TRBV28 and TRBJ1-6, with D possibly matching TRBD1 (5 bases). In germline, CDR1 is MDHEN, CDR2 SYDVKM. Trimming took off 6 bases at V and 10 bases at J, with 16 bases between the two ends. CDR3 length: 14 amino acids. The CDR3 DNA sequence: TGTGCCAGCAGCGCCCCCGGGGCGGTGTCACCCCTCCACTTT. It encodes CASSAPGAVSPLHF.